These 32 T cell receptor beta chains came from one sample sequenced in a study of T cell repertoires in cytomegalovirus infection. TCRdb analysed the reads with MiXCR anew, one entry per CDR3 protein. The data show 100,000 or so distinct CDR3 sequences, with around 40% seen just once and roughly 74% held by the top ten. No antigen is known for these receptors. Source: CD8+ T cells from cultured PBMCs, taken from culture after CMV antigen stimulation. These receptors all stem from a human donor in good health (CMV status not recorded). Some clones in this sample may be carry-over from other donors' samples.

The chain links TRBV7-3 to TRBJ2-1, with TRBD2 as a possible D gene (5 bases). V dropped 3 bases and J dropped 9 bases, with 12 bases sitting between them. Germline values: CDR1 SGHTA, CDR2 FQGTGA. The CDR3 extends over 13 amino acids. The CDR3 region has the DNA TGTGCCAGCAGCTTCGAGGGATGGAGTGAGCAGTTCTTC. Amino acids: CASSFEGWSEQFF.

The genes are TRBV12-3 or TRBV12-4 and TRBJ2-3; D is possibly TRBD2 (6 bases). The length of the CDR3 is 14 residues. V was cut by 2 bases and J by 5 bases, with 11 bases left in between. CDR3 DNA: TGTGCCAGCAGTTTATCCGGGGACTTAGATACGCAGTATTTT. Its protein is CASSLSGDLDTQYF.

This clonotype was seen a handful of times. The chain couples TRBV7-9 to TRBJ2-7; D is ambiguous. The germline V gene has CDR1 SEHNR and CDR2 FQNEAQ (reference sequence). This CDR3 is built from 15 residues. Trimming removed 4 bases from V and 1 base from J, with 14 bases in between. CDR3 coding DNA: TGTGCCAGCAGCTCGGCTAGGGTTGAGTCCTACGAGCAGTACTTC. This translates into CASSSARVESYEQYF.

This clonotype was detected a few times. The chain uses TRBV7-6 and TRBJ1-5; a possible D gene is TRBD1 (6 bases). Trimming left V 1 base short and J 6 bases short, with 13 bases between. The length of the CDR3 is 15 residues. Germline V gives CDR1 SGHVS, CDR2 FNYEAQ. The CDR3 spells CASSLGQGFPQPQHF. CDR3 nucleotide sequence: TGTGCCAGCAGCTTAGGGCAGGGGTTCCCTCAGCCCCAGCATTTT.

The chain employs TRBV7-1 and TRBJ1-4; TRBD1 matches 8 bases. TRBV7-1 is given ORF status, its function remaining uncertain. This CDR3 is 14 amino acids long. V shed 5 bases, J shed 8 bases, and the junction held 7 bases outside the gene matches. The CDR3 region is CASSPPGGWEKLFF. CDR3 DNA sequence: TGTGCCAGCAGCCCCCCAGGGGGCTGGGAAAAACTGTTTTTT.

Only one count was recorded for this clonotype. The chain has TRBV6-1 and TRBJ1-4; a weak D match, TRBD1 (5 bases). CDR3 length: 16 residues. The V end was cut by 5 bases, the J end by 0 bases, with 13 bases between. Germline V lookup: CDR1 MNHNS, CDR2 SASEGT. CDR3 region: CASSYQTATTNEKLFF. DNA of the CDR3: TGTGCCAGCAGTTACCAGACAGCCACAACTAATGAAAAACTGTTTTTT.

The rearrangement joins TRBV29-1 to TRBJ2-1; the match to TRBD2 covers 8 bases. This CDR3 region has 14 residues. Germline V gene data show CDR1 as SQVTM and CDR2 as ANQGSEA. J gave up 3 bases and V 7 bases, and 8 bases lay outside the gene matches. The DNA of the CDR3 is TGCAGCGCCGGTGGGCTAGCGGGCTACAATGAGCAGTTCTTC. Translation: CSAGGLAGYNEQFF.

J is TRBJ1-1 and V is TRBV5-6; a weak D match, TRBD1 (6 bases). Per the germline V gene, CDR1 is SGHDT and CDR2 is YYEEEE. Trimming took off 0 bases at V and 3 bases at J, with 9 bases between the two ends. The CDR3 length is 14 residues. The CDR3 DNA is TGTGCCAGCAGCTTGGAAGGGGGGTACACTGAAGCTTTCTTT. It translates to CASSLEGGYTEAFF.

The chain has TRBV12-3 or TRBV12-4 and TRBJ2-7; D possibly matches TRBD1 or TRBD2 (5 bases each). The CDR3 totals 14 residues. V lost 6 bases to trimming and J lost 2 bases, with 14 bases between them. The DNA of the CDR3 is TGTGCCAGCAGCCCCTTTGGGGGTGCCTACGAGCAGTACTTC. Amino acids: CASSPFGGAYEQYF.

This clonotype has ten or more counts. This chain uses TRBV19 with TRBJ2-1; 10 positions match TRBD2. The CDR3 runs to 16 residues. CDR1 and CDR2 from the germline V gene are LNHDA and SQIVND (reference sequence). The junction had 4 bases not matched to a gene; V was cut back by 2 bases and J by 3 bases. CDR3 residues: CASSIQSSGGYNEQFF. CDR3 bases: TGTGCCAGTAGTATACAGTCTAGCGGGGGCTACAATGAGCAGTTCTTC.

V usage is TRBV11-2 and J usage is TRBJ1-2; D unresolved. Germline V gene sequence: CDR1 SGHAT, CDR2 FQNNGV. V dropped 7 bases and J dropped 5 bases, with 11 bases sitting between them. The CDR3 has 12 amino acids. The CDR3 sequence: CASNDRGYGYTF. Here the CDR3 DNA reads TGTGCCAGCAACGATCGAGGGTATGGCTACACCTTC.

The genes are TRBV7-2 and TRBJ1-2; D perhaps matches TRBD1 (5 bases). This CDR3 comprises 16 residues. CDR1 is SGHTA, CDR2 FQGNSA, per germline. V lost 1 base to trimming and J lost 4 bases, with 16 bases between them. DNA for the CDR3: TGTGCCAGCAGCTTAGTTTCCGGGGACGCTTTCTATGGCTACACCTTC. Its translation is CASSLVSGDAFYGYTF.

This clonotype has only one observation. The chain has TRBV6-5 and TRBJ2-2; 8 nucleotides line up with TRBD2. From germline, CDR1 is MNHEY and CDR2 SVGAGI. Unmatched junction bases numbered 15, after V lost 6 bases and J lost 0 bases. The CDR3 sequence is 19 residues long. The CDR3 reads CASSTRRGAPHANTGELFF. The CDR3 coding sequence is TGTGCCAGCAGCACAAGGCGGGGGGCCCCTCACGCGAACACCGGGGAGCTGTTTTTT.

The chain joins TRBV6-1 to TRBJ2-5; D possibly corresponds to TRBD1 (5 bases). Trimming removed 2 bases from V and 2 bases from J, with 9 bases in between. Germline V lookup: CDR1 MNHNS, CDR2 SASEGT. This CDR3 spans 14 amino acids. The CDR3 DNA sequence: TGTGCCAGCAGTGAACCGACAGTTCAAGAGACCCAGTACTTC. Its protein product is CASSEPTVQETQYF.

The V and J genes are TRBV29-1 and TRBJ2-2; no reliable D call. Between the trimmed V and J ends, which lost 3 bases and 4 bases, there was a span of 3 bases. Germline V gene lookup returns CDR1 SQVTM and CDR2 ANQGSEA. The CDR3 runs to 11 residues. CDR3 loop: CSVESTGELFF. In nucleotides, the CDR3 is TGCAGCGTTGAGTCCACCGGGGAGCTGTTTTTT.

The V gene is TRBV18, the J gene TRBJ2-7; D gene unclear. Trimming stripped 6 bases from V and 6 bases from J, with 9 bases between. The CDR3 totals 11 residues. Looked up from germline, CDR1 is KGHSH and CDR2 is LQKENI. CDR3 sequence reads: CASSLSVEQYF. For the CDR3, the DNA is TGTGCCAGCTCTTTGTCGGTCGAGCAGTACTTC.

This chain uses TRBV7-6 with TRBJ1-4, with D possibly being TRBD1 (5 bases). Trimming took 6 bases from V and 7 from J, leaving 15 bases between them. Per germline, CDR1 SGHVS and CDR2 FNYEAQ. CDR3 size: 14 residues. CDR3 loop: CASSSGGVGEKLFF. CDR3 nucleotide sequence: TGTGCCAGCAGTTCGGGAGGGGTTGGTGAAAAACTGTTTTTT.

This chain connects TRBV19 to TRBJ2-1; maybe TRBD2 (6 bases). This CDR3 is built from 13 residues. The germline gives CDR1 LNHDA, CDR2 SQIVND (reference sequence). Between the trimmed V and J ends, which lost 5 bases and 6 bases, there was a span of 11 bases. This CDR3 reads CASSAGTGNEQFF. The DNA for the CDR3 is TGTGCCAGTAGTGCGGGGACTGGCAATGAGCAGTTCTTC.

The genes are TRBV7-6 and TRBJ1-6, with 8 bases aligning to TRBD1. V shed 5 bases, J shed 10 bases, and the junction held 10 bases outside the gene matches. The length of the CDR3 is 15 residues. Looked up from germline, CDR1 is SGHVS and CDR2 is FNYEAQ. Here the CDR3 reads CASSPADRGLSPLHF. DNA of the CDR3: TGTGCCAGCAGCCCAGCCGACAGGGGACTCTCACCCCTCCACTTT.

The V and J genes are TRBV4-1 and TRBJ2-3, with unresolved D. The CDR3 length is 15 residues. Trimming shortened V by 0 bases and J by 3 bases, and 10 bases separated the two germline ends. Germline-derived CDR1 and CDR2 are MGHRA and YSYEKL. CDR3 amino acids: CASSQDGPRTDTQYF. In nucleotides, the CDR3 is TGCGCCAGCAGCCAAGATGGTCCTAGAACAGATACGCAGTATTTT.

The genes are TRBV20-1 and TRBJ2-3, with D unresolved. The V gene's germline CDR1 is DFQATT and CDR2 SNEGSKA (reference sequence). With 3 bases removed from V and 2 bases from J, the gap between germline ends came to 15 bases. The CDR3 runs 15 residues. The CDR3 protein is CSASSATGDTDTQYF. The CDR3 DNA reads TGCAGTGCTAGCTCGGCAACGGGCGACACAGATACGCAGTATTTT.

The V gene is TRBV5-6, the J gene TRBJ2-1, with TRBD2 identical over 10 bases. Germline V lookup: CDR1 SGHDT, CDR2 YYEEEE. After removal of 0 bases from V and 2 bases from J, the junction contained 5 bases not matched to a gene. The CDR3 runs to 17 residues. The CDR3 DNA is TGTGCCAGCAGCTTGGCGGGACTAGCGAGGGCCTACAATGAGCAGTTCTTC. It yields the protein CASSLAGLARAYNEQFF.

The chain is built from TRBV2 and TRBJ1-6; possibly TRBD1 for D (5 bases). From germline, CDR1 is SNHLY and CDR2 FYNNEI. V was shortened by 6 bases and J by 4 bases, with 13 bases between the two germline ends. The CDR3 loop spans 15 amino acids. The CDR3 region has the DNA TGTGCCAGCAGCCCTGGGAGGGGATATAATTCACCCCTCCACTTT. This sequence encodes CASSPGRGYNSPLHF.

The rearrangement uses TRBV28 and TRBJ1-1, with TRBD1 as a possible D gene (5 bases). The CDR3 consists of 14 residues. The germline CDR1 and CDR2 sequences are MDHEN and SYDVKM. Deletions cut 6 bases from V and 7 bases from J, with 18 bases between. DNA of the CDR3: TGTGCCAGCAGGAAGGGACTCACGGGAAATGAAGCTTTCTTT. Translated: CASRKGLTGNEAFF.

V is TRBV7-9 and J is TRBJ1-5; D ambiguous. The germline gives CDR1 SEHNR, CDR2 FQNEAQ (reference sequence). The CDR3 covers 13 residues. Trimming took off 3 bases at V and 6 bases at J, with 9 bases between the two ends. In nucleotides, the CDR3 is TGTGCCAGCAGCTTTTCGGATCTTCAGCCCCAGCATTTT. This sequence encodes CASSFSDLQPQHF.

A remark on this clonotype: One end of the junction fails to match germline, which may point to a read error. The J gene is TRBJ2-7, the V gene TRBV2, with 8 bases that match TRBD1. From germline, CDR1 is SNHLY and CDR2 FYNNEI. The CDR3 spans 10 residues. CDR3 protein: CASRGRQGIF. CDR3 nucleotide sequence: TGTGCCAGCAGGGGTCGACAGGGGATCTTT. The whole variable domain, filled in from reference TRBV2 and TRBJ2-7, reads EPEVTQTPSHQVTQMGQEVILRCVPISNHLYFYWYRQILGQKVEFLVSFYNNEISEKSEIFDDQFSVERPDGSNFTLKIRSTKLEDSAMYFCASRGRQGIFGPGTRLTVT.

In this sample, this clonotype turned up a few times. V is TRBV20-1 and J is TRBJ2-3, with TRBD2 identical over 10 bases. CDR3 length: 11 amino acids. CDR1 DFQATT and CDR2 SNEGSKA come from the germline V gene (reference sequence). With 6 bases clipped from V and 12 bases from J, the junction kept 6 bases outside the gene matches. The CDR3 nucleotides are TGCAGTGCGCCACTAGCGGGGCCCCAGTATTTT. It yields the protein CSAPLAGPQYF.

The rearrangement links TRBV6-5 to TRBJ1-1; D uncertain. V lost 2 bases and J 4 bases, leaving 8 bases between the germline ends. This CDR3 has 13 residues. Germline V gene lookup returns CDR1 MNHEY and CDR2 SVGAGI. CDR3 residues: CASSYGDPTEAFF. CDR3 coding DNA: TGTGCCAGCAGTTACGGGGATCCCACTGAAGCTTTCTTT.

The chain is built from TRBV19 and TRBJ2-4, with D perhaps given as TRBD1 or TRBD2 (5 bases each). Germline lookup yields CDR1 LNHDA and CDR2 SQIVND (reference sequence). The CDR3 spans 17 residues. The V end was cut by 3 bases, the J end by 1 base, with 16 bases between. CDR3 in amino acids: CASSMGSGTNAKNIQYF. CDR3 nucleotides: TGTGCCAGTAGTATGGGTTCCGGGACGAATGCCAAAAACATTCAGTACTTC.

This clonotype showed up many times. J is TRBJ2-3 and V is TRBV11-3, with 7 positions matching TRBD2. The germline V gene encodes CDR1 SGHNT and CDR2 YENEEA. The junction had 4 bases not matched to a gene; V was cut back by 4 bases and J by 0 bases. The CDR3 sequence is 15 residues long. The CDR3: CASSSGLFSTDTQYF. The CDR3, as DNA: TGTGCCAGCAGCTCGGGACTATTTAGCACAGATACGCAGTATTTT.

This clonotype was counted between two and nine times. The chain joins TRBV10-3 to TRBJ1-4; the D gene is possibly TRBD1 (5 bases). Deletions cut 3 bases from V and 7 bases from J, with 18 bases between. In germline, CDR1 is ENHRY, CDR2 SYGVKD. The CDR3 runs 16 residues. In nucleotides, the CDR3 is TGTGCCATCAGTGATCCCGGAGACAGCGTATTTGAAAAACTGTTTTTT. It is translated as CAISDPGDSVFEKLFF.

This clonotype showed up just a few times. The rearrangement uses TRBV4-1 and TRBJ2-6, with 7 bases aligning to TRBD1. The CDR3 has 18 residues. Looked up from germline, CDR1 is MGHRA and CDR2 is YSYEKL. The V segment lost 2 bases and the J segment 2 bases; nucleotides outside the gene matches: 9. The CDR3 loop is CASSQPTGSLTGANVLTF. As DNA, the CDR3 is TGCGCCAGCAGCCAACCGACAGGGTCTTTGACTGGGGCCAACGTCCTGACTTTC.